The clone carrying this TCR beta chain came up a few times. Its cognate antigen is unknown. The PCR was carried out with 60 Vbeta primers and 13 Jbeta primers. Using immunoSEQ multiplex PCR, the repertoire was profiled, and TCRdb retains in-frame clones only, with some absent. The sample lists 130,000 to 150,000 clones, more than 80% occurring once. The sample is drawn from a study of cytomegalovirus exposure and HLA in healthy donors. Study-wide context: The study's early data release held about 85 million unique TCRs from HLA-typed donors. Overall study findings and caveats: The likely origin of a cluster of highly shared sequence variants was a sequencing artifact. For presence/absence analyses, sequencing depth was assumed to be roughly uniform across donors. Reportedly, a later analysis found an Asian-associated ancestry cluster had fewer N-insertions than the roughly 700-donor mean.

The CDR3 consists of 15 residues. The germline V gene has CDR1 SEHNR and CDR2 FQNEAQ (reference sequence). Trimming at V came to 5 bases and at J to 3 bases, leaving 10 bases not matched to a gene. The chain has TRBV7-9 and TRBJ2-7, with TRBD2 matching over 7 bases. The receptor was derived from a woman aged 40 to 55 in good health and CMV-seropositive. The sample taken for sequencing was PBMCs. The CDR3 nucleotides are TGTGCCAGCAGCCCCCTTGGGAGGGACCTCTACGAGCAGTACTTC. Protein: CASSPLGRDLYEQYF.